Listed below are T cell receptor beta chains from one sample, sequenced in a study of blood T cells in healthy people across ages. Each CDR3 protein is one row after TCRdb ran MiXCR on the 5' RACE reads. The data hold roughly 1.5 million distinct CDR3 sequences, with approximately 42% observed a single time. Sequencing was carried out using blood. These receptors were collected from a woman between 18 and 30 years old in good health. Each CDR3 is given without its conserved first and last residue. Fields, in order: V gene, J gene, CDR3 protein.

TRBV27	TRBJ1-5	ASSLEGAREPQH
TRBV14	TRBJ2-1	ASSQVAQVGDEQF
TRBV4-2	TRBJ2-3	ASSQQLAGSGYTQY
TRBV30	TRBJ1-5	AWARTRYQPQH
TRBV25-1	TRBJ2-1	ASSVDVTVAGGQDNEQF
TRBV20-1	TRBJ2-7	SASSAGSTYEQY
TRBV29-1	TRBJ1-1	SVERRQQIEAF
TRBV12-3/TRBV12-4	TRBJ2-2	ASSFPAQGARNTGELF
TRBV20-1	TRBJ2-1	SATPGRLAGGDLYNEQF
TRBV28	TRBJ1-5	ASSLAQTSNQPQH
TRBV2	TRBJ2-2	ASTKTDLNTGELF
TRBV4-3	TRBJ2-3	ASSQDRASWGTDTQY
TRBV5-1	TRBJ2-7	ASSRSGTSLYEQY
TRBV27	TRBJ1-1	ASSLYVNTEAF
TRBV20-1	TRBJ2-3	SARGVAGSTDTQY
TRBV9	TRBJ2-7	ASSTTPYSYEQY
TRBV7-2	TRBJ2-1	ASSTTSGKKF
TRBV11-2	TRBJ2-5	ASSFGYSETQY
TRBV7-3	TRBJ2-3	ASSLDTHTDTQY
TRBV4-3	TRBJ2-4	ASSQVGRQAKEQY
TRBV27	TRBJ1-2	ASRIDRDQSYGYT
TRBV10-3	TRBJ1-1	ATQVQGRAEAF
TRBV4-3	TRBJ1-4	ASSTGVGGGEKLF
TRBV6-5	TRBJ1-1	ASRYWRDDTEAF
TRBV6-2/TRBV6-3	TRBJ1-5	ASSSGSDGNQPQH
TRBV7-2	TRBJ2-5	AASQAGIDEQY
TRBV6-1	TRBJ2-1	ASSEGAAESSYNEQF
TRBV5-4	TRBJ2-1	ASSFMDYNEQF
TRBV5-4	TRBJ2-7	ASSNGSPSGSPNEQY
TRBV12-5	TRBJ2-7	ASGLPSEGYEQY
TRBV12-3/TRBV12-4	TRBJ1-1	ASRTLTVNTEAF
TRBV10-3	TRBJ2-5	AISEGQGGQETQY
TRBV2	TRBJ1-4	ASRRGRSEKLF
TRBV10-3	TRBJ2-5	AISEVHQETQY
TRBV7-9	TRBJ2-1	ASSLPLGDRNYNEQF